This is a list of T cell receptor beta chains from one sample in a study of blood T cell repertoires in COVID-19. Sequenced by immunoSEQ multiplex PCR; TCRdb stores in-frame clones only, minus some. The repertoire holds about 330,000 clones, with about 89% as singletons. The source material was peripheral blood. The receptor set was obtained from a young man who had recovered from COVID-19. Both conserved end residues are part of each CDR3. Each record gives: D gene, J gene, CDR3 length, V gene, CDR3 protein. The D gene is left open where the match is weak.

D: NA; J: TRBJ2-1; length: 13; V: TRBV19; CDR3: CASSIFNLEEQFF
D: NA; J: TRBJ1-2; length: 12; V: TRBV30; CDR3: CAWIAEGYGYTF
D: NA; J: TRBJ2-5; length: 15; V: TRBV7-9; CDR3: CASSPGQGMGETQYF
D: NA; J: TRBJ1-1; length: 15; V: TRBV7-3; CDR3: CASRSTSGRTTEAFF
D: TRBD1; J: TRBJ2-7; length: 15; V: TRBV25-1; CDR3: CASSDPGQGSYEQYF
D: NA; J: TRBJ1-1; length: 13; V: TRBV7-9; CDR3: CASSEDRNTEAFF
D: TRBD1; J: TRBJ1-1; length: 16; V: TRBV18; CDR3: CASSSGTVAGNTEAFF
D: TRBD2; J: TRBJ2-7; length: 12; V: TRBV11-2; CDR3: CASSYGGGEQYF
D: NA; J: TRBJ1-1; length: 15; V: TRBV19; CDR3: CASSQGSFMNTEAFF
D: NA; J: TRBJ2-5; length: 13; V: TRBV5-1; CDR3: CASSYGTRETQYF
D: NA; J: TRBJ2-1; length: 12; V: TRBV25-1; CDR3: CALGGPGNEQFF
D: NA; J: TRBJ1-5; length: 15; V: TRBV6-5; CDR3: CASRGAGTHYQPQHF
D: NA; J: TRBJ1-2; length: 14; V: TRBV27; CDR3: CASSLSPTGTGYTF
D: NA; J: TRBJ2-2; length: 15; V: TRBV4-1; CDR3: CASSPRGSNTGELFF
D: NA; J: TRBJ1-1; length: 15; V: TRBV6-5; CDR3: CASSYSMGSGTEAFF
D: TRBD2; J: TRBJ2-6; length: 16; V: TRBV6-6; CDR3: CASSRSGGSGANVLTF
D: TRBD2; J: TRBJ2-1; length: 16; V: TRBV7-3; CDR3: CASSFRTSGAYNEQFF
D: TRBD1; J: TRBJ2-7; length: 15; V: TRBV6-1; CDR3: CASSEGWDSNYEQYF
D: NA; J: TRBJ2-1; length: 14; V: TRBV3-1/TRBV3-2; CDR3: CASSQGSGYNEQFF
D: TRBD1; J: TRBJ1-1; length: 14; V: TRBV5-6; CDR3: CASSLGTGATEAFF
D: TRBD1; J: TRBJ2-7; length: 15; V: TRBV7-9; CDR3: CASSRAGTGVHEQYF
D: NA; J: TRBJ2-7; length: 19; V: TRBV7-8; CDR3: CASSQDWAAGTVISYEQYF
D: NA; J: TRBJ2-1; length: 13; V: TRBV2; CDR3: CASSVDGNNEQFF
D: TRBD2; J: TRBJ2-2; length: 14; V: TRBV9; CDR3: CASSSSGDTGELFF
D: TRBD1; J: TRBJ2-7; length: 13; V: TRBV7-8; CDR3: CASSFTGAHEQYF
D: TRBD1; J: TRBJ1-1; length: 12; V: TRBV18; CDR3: CASSPTGGEAFF
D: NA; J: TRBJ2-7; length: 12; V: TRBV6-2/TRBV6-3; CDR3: CASSSRLYEQYF
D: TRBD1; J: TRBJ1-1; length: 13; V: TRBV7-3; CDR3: CASSFGGQGEAFF
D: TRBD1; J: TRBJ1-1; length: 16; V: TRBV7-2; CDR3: CASSVDRDRGYTEAFF
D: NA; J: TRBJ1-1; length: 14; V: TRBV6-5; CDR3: CASSLTPMNTEAFF
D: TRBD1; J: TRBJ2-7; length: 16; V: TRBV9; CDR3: CASSPHGQAFSYEQYF
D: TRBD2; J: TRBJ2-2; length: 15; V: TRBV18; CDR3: CASSPWTSQVGELFF